Listed below are T cell receptor beta chains from one sample, sequenced in a study of blood T cell repertoires in COVID-19. Method: immunoSEQ multiplex PCR; TCRdb's copy keeps in-frame clones and lacks some. The sample holds about 400,000 clones; around 90% are singletons and the top ten take 2.5% to 3.5%. The sequenced material came from peripheral blood. These receptors were obtained from a human donor in a cohort sampled during active COVID-19. Both conserved end residues are part of each CDR3.

V gene: TRBV27
J gene: TRBJ2-5
CDR3 protein: CASSSPLRGETQYF

V gene: TRBV6-5
J gene: TRBJ2-7
CDR3 protein: CASSGAGEPFEQYF

V gene: TRBV7-9
J gene: TRBJ1-1
CDR3 protein: CASSLPAGANLMNTEAFF

V gene: TRBV30
J gene: TRBJ2-2
CDR3 protein: CAWSATEWRRELFF

V gene: TRBV5-4
J gene: TRBJ1-2
CDR3 protein: CASSLGQGARSNYGYTF

V gene: TRBV5-1
J gene: TRBJ2-6
CDR3 protein: CASSLGTSVSSGANVLTF

V gene: TRBV3-1/TRBV3-2
J gene: TRBJ1-1
CDR3 protein: CASSRRTQTEAFF

V gene: TRBV5-4
J gene: TRBJ1-1
CDR3 protein: CASSLATNTEAFF

V gene: TRBV5-4
J gene: TRBJ1-1
CDR3 protein: CASSQTWNTEAFF

V gene: TRBV14
J gene: TRBJ2-3
CDR3 protein: CASSQGFSGLTDTQYF

V gene: TRBV5-1
J gene: TRBJ2-5
CDR3 protein: CASSWSGAQETQYF

V gene: TRBV19
J gene: TRBJ2-7
CDR3 protein: CASNPDRDRVSEQYF

V gene: TRBV18
J gene: TRBJ2-1
CDR3 protein: CASSLQTSGRTYEQFF

V gene: TRBV28
J gene: TRBJ2-7
CDR3 protein: CASIPAGDGSYEQYF

V gene: TRBV7-9
J gene: TRBJ1-4
CDR3 protein: CASSPDREYEKLFF

V gene: TRBV7-2
J gene: TRBJ2-1
CDR3 protein: CASSLSGVYNEQFF

V gene: TRBV19
J gene: TRBJ1-5
CDR3 protein: CASRGIQRTSNQPQHF

V gene: TRBV24-1
J gene: TRBJ2-5
CDR3 protein: CATSGTLLGQETQYF

V gene: TRBV6-5
J gene: TRBJ2-7
CDR3 protein: CASVGTGPYEQYF

V gene: TRBV30
J gene: TRBJ2-2
CDR3 protein: CASRTMGTGELFF

V gene: TRBV7-2
J gene: TRBJ2-5
CDR3 protein: CASSPNSGGIQETQYF

V gene: TRBV28
J gene: TRBJ1-5
CDR3 protein: CASSSNEQNSKHQPQHF

V gene: TRBV5-8
J gene: TRBJ1-2
CDR3 protein: CASSLGTPYGYTF

V gene: TRBV19
J gene: TRBJ2-1
CDR3 protein: CASSTRQVNNEQFF

V gene: TRBV27
J gene: TRBJ2-2
CDR3 protein: CATPGQGSGTGELFF

V gene: TRBV7-9
J gene: TRBJ1-1
CDR3 protein: CASSQRTEAFF

V gene: TRBV19
J gene: TRBJ1-5
CDR3 protein: CASSPRQVGTQHF

V gene: TRBV27
J gene: TRBJ2-1
CDR3 protein: CASGLNNNEQFF

V gene: TRBV4-2
J gene: TRBJ1-3
CDR3 protein: CASSQAQGGNTIYF

V gene: TRBV5-4
J gene: TRBJ2-7
CDR3 protein: CASSLMTGGSREQYF

V gene: TRBV5-1
J gene: TRBJ1-1
CDR3 protein: CASSFSGTAEAFF

V gene: TRBV9
J gene: TRBJ1-4
CDR3 protein: CASSARGSPYKLFF

V gene: TRBV6-2/TRBV6-3
J gene: TRBJ2-7
CDR3 protein: CASSYSGGSEQYF

V gene: TRBV5-1
J gene: TRBJ1-5
CDR3 protein: CASSLGTGQKQPQHF

V gene: TRBV10-1
J gene: TRBJ2-3
CDR3 protein: CASSDRDRASDTQYF

V gene: TRBV28
J gene: TRBJ2-1
CDR3 protein: CASSRFGGERYNEQFF